The clone carrying this T cell receptor (beta chain) was detected only a few times. The antigen is undetermined. The assay was immunoSEQ multiplex PCR, and TCRdb's table has in-frame clones only and misses some. The table has tens of thousands of clones, around 90% seen once. The record originates from a study of graft-versus-host responses after intestinal transplantation. For the study at large: The transplants performed in recipients were multivisceral, liver-intestinal, or isolated intestinal. Every recipient underwent anti-thymocyte globulin induction, then tacrolimus and steroids for roughly 3 years.

Overall study findings and caveats: Present in recipient marrow, GvH clones included some that appeared first in ileum or blood.

CDR1 is MNHNS and CDR2 is SASEGT in the germline V gene. This CDR3 spans 16 amino acids. Trimming removed 1 base from V and 0 bases from J, with 12 bases in between. J is TRBJ1-2 and V is TRBV6-1; TRBD1 might be the D (6 bases). The sample in question was unstimulated CD8+ T cells sorted from spleen or lymph node cells, obtained before transplant. The receptor was isolated from a human donor who was the organ donor for an intestinal transplant. The CDR3 DNA sequence: TGTGCCAGCAGTGAAGGAGGGCCAGGGGCTAACTATGGCTACACCTTC. It specifies CASSEGGPGANYGYTF.